The TCR beta chain described here comes from a study of shared clonotypes between healthy human individuals. For the study at large: Researchers assigned three CD4 naive, three CD4 memory, two CD8 naive and one CD8 memory plate to each donor.

V lost 2 bases, J lost 8 bases, and 10 bases stayed unmatched. The germline V gene encodes CDR1 GTSNPN and CDR2 SVGIG (reference sequence). The CDR3 loop spans 14 amino acids. Points on this clone: The antigen remains undetermined.

Findings and limits, study-wide: Between a few donors, naive CD4 clonotypes were shared at a level of about 5.3%. It was the non-shared clonotypes that had lower generation probabilities than clonotypes shared by all four donors.

The table came from immunoSEQ multiplex PCR; TCRdb's copy has only in-frame clones and leaves some out. Here the sample spans approximately 2.5 million clones, around 90% being singletons. The sequenced sample consisted of naive CD4+ T cells sorted from blood. The subset: CD45RA+ positively selected. The chain employs TRBV30 and TRBJ2-3; 7 nucleotides line up with TRBD2. The TCR was taken from a man aged 18 to 29 in good health. This CDR3 reads CAWSTPRLAPTQYF. CDR3 DNA sequence: TGTGCCTGGAGTACACCCCGACTAGCACCTACGCAGTATTTT.